This T cell receptor beta chain was obtained from a study of identical twins. About this clonotype: Its antigen is as yet unknown. One end of the junction fails to match germline, which may point to a read error.

Healthy Caucasians, and only they, were the donors. TCRdb redid the calling of the 5' RACE reads with MiXCR, one entry per CDR3 protein. The data hold about 190,000 distinct CDR3 sequences, with 15% observed a single time. Overall study results and limits: Zero-insertion analyses were open to partial confounding by invariant MAIT and iNKT cells.

CDR3 length: 11 amino acids. Per germline, CDR1 SGHAT and CDR2 FQNNGV. These data were also reused for a study on T cells expressing NK-cell markers. That study reports: The study drew TCR beta repertoires from sorted CD3+CD56+NKG2C+, CD3+CD56+NKG2C- and CD3+CD56-NKG2C+ T cells. The authors sequenced eight donors, of whom seven were HCMV-seropositive and one was seronegative.

The clonotype comes from a woman aged 18-30 years in good health. The chain links TRBV11-2 to TRBJ2-4; 9 nucleotides line up with TRBD1. The sample was CD8+ T cells sorted from blood. The CDR3 spells CASSFGDRANF. The DNA of the CDR3 is TGTGCCAGCAGCTTCGGGGACAGGGCTAACTTC. Variable domain in full (rest from reference TRBV11-2 and TRBJ2-4): EAGVAQSPRYKIIEKRQSVAFWCNPISGHATLYWYQQILGQGPKLLIQFQNNGVVDDSQLPKDRFSAERLKGVDSTLKIQPAKLEDSAVYLCASSFGDRANFGAGTRLSVL.